The clone carrying this TCR beta chain was found once. This sample stems from a study of blood T cell repertoires in COVID-19. Background on the study: Material from acute and convalescent COVID-19 was sourced from the United States, Italy and Spain. In each case, the material was cDNA or gDNA derived from T cells, B-cell-depleted T cells, or PBMCs.

The germline gives CDR1 LGHNA, CDR2 YNFKEQ. This CDR3 region has 17 residues. V was trimmed by 4 bases and J by 8 bases, leaving 25 bases between them. The authors' processing: Nucleated cell number was recorded as an estimate derived from reference gene primer amplification. The table came from immunoSEQ multiplex PCR; TCRdb's copy has only in-frame clones and leaves some out. From that table come the V and J calls and clone size; the DNA was used to work out D and trimming. The data hold approximately 210,000 clones, with around 89% observed a single time. The specimen was peripheral blood. The rearrangement uses TRBV4-2 and TRBJ2-3; the D gene is possibly TRBD2 (7 bases). The clonotype originates from a woman aged 40 to 55 with acute or convalescent COVID-19. The DNA of the CDR3 is TGTGCCAGCAGCCCACACCGGGGGGCTTTAACGGGCGGTACGCAGTATTTT. Its translation: CASSPHRGALTGGTQYF.